This T cell receptor (beta chain) was observed in a study of response to subunit inactivated influenza vaccine. The CDR3 covers 12 residues. The germline V and J ends were trimmed by 6 bases and 6 bases, with 8 bases remaining between them. TCRdb analysed the RT-PCR reads with MiXCR anew, one entry per CDR3 protein. The sample lists about 780,000 distinct CDR3 sequences, approximately 17% seen once, with about 11% in the top ten. This clonotype was seen many times. No antigen is known for it. Study results and limitations: Each seasonal influenza vaccination, the authors suggested, recruits few new T cells.

This TCR derives from a man between 50 and 59 years old who received an inactivated influenza vaccine. The chain carries TRBV12-3 or TRBV12-4 and TRBJ2-2; tentatively, D is TRBD1 (6 bases). This specimen consisted of PBMCs from blood, obtained more than 4 days after vaccination. The CDR3 loop reads CASSWGPGELFF. The DNA for the CDR3 is TGTGCCAGCAGCTGGGGGCCCGGGGAGCTGTTTTTT.